This TCR beta chain was recorded in a study of T cell clonality in common variable immunodeficiency (dated by TCRdb to between 2015 and 2016). General conclusions and limits of the study: Correlations of repertoire features with clinical complications were constrained by heterogeneity among patients within the CVID cohort. Although equal DNA input was used, an average of roughly 89,000 unique sequences per sample was obtained for controls, compared with approximately 31,000 for CVID samples. CVID subjects shared fewer TCRbeta clones with each other than healthy controls did (p < 0.0001). According to the authors, figuring out what caused the increased clonality in CVID would require sequencing the repertoires of T cell subpopulations. Increased TCRbeta clonality was found in CVID subjects compared with healthy controls (t-test p = 0.018), with the increase being most characteristic of about a third of subjects. CVID TCRbeta sequences reportedly showed fewer deletions and N-nucleotide insertions and lacked highly modified clones with 13 or more V deletions.

For sequencing, equivalent amounts of genomic DNA were input from CVID and control samples. For every sample, a 60 bp segment covering the rearranged TCRbeta CDR3 region was amplified and then sequenced. The immunoSEQ assay, a bias-corrected multiplex PCR combined with high-throughput sequencing, was used for TCRbeta amplification. As for how the authors treated the data: Every unique nucleotide sequence was considered a clone and was annotated with V, D and J genes, copy number and frequency. Sequences were labeled productive if in frame, and non-productive if out of frame or containing stop codons. As previously described, Shannon's entropy was used to calculate clonality. The predicted amino acid sequences of productive clones were used to derive mean CDR3 Kyte-Doolittle hydropathy. Using the R hclust function, scaled V gene usage was clustered hierarchically with Manhattan distance and complete linkage. Sharing of clones by CDR3 amino acid sequence was evaluated by resampling 12 repertoires per group over 100 rounds. Repertoires were searched for 65 to 75 published EBV-specific and 245 published CMV-specific TCRbeta sequences. After two CVID samples that produced fewer than 10,000 sequences were dropped from the analysis, 42 CVID repertoires remained. TCRdb retrieved this table from immuneACCESS and kept in-frame rearrangements only. Not all clones are present; in checked studies, unresolved V genes account for under half, and no reason is known for the remainder. The DNA gave D and trimming, while V, J and clone size come from that table. This sample holds about 39,000 clones in total, without any singletons. The ten top clones hold more than 2.5% of the sample.

Per the germline V gene, SGHDT is the CDR1 and YYEEEE is the CDR2. From the cysteine up to the phenylalanine, the CDR3 has a length of 15 residues. Only the CDR3 bases that were read are kept: 36 of them, in frame from base 1. Between the V and J ends, shortened by 4 bases and 3 bases respectively, the junction contains 16 bases. Both CVID patients and healthy controls were predominantly of Caucasian heritage. Heparinized peripheral whole blood samples of about 5 to 9 ml were obtained from each donor. TCRbeta CDR3 repertoires were sequenced from genomic DNA of adults with common variable immune deficiency (CVID) and healthy adult controls. A total of roughly 22 healthy adult volunteers (about 12 female and approximately 10 male; age range about 20 to 70 years, mean age about 32) were included in the control group. Diluted blood was density-centrifuged over Hypaque 1077 or Ficoll-Paque to isolate peripheral blood mononuclear cells. Genomic DNA was obtained from unsorted mononuclear cells using either Qiagen column purification or a centrifugation-based method.

This clone was observed many times. Its antigen is unknown. The read stops 3 residues short of the end of the CDR3; the missing end is completed from the germline J gene. This TCR was sampled from a person between 18 and 75 years old in good health. Sequenced sample: peripheral blood mononuclear cells. This sequence uses TRBV5-6 and TRBJ1-1; TRBD1 is perhaps the D gene, given 6 matching bases. The CDR3 sequence is CASSPLSGGDTEAFF. The CDR3 DNA, read in part, is TGTGCCAGCAGCCCCCTTTCGGGGGGCGACACTGAA.